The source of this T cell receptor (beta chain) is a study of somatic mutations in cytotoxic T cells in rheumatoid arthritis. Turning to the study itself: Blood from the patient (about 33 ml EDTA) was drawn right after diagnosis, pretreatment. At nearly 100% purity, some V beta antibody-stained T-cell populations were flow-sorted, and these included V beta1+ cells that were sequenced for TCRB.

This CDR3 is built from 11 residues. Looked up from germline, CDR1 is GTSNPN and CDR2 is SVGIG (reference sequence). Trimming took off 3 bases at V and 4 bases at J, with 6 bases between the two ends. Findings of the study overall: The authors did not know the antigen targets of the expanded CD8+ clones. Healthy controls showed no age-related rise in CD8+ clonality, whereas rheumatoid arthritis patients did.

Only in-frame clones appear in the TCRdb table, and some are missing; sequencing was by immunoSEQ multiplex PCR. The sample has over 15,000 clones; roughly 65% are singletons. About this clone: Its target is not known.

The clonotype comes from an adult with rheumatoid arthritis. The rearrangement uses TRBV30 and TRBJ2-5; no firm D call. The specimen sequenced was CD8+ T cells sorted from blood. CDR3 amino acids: CAWRIGETQYF. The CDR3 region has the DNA TGTGCCTGGAGGATAGGAGAGACCCAGTACTTC.